The sequence of this TCR beta chain was determined in a study of cytomegalovirus exposure and HLA in healthy donors. The CDR3 is 13 amino acids. Trimming left V 6 bases short and J 2 bases short, with 11 bases between. CDR1 and CDR2 (germline): KGHSH, LQKENI. Broader study findings: In a later analysis, at a false discovery rate of 0.05, roughly 17,000 TCR beta sequences matched HLA alleles. For TCR beta chains, V- and J-gene trimming was later linked to a missense DCLRE1C variant.

The PCR employed 60 Vbeta primers together with 13 Jbeta primers. Data came from immunoSEQ multiplex PCR; TCRdb stores just in-frame clones and leaves some out. In the table there are about 130,000 clones, 70% to 85% of which are singletons. As to this clone: Its cognate antigen is unknown.

The gene calls are TRBV18 and TRBJ2-7; the D gene is possibly TRBD1 (5 bases). Sequenced: PBMCs. The TCR comes from a man aged 35-49 years in good health and CMV-seropositive. The CDR3 is CASSPDSTYEQYF. In DNA form, the CDR3 reads TGTGCCAGCTCCCCAGACAGCACCTACGAGCAGTACTTC.